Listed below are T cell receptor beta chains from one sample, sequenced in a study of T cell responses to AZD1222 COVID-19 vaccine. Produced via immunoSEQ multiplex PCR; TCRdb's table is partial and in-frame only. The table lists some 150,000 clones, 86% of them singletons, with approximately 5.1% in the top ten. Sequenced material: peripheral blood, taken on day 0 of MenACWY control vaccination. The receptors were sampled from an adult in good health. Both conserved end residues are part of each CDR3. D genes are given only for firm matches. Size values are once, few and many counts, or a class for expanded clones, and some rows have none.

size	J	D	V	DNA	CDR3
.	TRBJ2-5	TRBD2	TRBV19	TGTGCCAGTAGTATTGGACTAGCCGAAGAGACCCAGTACTTC	CASSIGLAEETQYF
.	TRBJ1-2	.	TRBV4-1	TGCGCCAGCAGCCGAGAGGGTTATCCCTCTTTCGGCTACACCTTC	CASSREGYPSFGYTF
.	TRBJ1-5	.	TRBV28	TGTGCCAGCAGTTTAGCGGGGAATGGCAATCAGCCCCAGCATTTT	CASSLAGNGNQPQHF
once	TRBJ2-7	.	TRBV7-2	TGTGCCAGCAGCTTAACGGGAGCGACCTCCTACGAGCAGTACTTC	CASSLTGATSYEQYF
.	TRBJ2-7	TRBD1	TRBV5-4	TGTGCCAGCAGCACGGGACAGCCTTACTCCTACGAGCAGTACTTC	CASSTGQPYSYEQYF
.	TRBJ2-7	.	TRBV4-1	TGCGCCAGCAGCCGGGGGCTAAAGGACTACGAGCAGTACTTC	CASSRGLKDYEQYF
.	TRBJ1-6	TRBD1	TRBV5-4	TGTGCCAGCAGCCCGGGACAGGGGGGAAATTCACCCCTCCACTTT	CASSPGQGGNSPLHF
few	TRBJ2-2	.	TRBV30	TGTGCCTGGAACAAACTCACCGGGGAGCTGTTTTTT	CAWNKLTGELFF
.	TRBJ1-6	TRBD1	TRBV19	TGTGCCAGTAGCCCTGGGCCAGGGGGAAATTCACCCCTCCACTTT	CASSPGPGGNSPLHF
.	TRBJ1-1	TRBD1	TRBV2	TGTGCCAGCAGGAGACTAGGGGGCCAGGACACTGAAGCTTTCTTT	CASRRLGGQDTEAFF
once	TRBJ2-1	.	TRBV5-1	TGCGCCAGCAGGGGGACTTACAATGAGCAGTTCTTC	CASRGTYNEQFF
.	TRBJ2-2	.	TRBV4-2	TGTGCCAGCAGCCAACCTAGTGATTCCGGGGAGCTGTTTTTT	CASSQPSDSGELFF
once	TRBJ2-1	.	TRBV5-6	TGTGCCAGCAGCTTGACCCCGTGGGTCGCGGAAACCTACAATGAGCAGTTCTTC	CASSLTPWVAETYNEQFF
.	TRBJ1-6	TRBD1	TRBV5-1	TGCGCCAGCAGCTTGGTTACAGGGGGCGCGGGTAATTCACCCCTCCACTTT	CASSLVTGGAGNSPLHF
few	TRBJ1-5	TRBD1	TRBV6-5	TGTGCCAGCAGTTACTCTGGACAGGGAGTCCAGCATTTT	CASSYSGQGVQHF
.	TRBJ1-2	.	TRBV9	TGTGCCAGCAGCGTAGGTCGCGGCGGACGAATCGGCTACACCTTC	CASSVGRGGRIGYTF
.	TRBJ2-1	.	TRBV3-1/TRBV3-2	TGTGCCAGCAGCCAGCCCCTCTCCGACCAAGGAATCGAGCAGTTCTTC	CASSQPLSDQGIEQFF
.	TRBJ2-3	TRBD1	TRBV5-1	TGCGCCAGCAGGCCCCGGAGACAGGGAACAGATACGCAGTATTTT	CASRPRRQGTDTQYF
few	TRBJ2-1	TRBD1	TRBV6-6	TGTGCCAGCAGTTTTAGGACAGGGGGCAATGAGCAGTTCTTC	CASSFRTGGNEQFF
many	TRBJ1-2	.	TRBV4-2	TGTGCCAGCAGCCAAGACAGCAGGGGTGGCTACACCTTC	CASSQDSRGGYTF
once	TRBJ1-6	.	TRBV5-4	TGTGCCAGCAGCCTCGGAGTAAATTCACCCCTCCACTTT	CASSLGVNSPLHF
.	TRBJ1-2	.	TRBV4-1	TGCGCCAGCAGCCAATTATCGGAGAGGCCTGGCTACACCTTC	CASSQLSERPGYTF
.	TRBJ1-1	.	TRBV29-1	TGCAGCGCCAGCAAGTCCTCGAACACTGAAGCTTTCTTT	CSASKSSNTEAFF
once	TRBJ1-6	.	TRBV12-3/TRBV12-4	TGTGCCAGCAGTTTCAGGGACTCACCCCTCCACTTT	CASSFRDSPLHF
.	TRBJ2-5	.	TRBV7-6	TGTGCCAGCAGCTTATTCCTCGGAGAGACCCAGTACTTC	CASSLFLGETQYF
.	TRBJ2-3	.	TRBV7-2	TGTGCCAGCAGCTTAGAGATTTGGACAGATACGCAGTATTTT	CASSLEIWTDTQYF
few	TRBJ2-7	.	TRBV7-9	TGTGCCAGCAGCTTAGTAGAAGGGATCAACGAGCAGTACTTC	CASSLVEGINEQYF
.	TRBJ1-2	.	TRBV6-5	TGTGCCAGCAGTTACAATGCAGGAACCTCTAACTATGGCTACACCTTC	CASSYNAGTSNYGYTF
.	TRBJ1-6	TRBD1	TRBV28	TGTGCCAGCAGTTATACAGGGGGCGCGGGGAATTCACCCCTCCACTTT	CASSYTGGAGNSPLHF
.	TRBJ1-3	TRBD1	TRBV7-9	TGTGCCAGCAGCCGTAGGACAGGACCTGGAAACACCATATATTTT	CASSRRTGPGNTIYF
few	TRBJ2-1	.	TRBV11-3	TGTGCCAGCAGCTTAGATCCCCCCTACTCCTACAATGAGCAGTTCTTC	CASSLDPPYSYNEQFF
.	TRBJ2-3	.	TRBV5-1	TGCGCCAGCAGCTATACAGGGCCTTCTAGCACAGATACGCAGTATTTT	CASSYTGPSSTDTQYF
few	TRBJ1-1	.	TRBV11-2	TGTGCCAGCAGCTTAGACACGAACACTGAAGCTTTCTTT	CASSLDTNTEAFF
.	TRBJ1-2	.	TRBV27	TGTGCCAGCAGTTTTGGGCAGGGAAGTTACTATGGCTACACCTTC	CASSFGQGSYYGYTF
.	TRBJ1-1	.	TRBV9	TGTGCCAGCAGCGCTGGGGACGTCGAAGCTTTCTTT	CASSAGDVEAFF
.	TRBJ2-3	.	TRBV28	TGTGCCAGCAGTTTGGGAACAGGGTACGATACGCAGTATTTT	CASSLGTGYDTQYF
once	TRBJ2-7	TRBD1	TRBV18	TGTGCCAGCTCACCACGGACAGGGGCATCCTACGAGCAGTACTTC	CASSPRTGASYEQYF
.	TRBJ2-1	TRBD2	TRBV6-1	TGTGCCAGCAGTGAAACTAGCGGGGGACTAGTCTCCTACAATGAGCAGTTCTTC	CASSETSGGLVSYNEQFF
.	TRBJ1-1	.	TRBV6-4	TGTGCCAGCAGTGAGGGCAGAAACACTGAAGCTTTCTTT	CASSEGRNTEAFF
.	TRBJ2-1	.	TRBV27	TGTGCCAGCCGGCGGCAGAAGCGGGTTGAGCAGTTCTTC	CASRRQKRVEQFF
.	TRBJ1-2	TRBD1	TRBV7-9	TGTGCCAGCAGCTTAGGTACAGGGGGGAGGCGATATGGCTACACCTTC	CASSLGTGGRRYGYTF
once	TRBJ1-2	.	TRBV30	TGTGCCTGGAGTGTCAGTATAAACACCTTCTATGGCTACACCTTC	CAWSVSINTFYGYTF
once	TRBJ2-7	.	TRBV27	TGTGCCAGCGGATCCCCGGCTACGGCCAGGTACGAGCAGTACTTC	CASGSPATARYEQYF
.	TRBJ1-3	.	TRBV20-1	TGCAGTGCTAGTGGCGGCGGGATGGGTGGAAACACCATATATTTT	CSASGGGMGGNTIYF
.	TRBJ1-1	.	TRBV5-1	TGCGCCAGCAGCTTGGTTGACACTGAAGCTTTCTTT	CASSLVDTEAFF
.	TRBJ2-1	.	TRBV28	TGTGCCAGCAGTTTAGGCCCGCCGCAGAGCTCCTACAATGAGCAGTTCTTC	CASSLGPPQSSYNEQFF
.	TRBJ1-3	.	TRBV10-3	TGTGCCATCAGTGACGGGAACACCATATATTTT	CAISDGNTIYF
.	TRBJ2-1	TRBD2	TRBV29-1	TGCAGCGTGGGGACTAGCGGGGGGTCCTACAATGAGCAGTTCTTC	CSVGTSGGSYNEQFF
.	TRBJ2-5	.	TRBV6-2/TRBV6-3	TGTGCCAGCAGTTACTCGAAAGCGAGGCGGACGGTAGGTCGAGAGACCCAGTACTTC	CASSYSKARRTVGRETQYF
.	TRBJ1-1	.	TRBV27	TGTGCCAGCAGTTTATCCACACTGACTGAAGCTTTCTTT	CASSLSTLTEAFF
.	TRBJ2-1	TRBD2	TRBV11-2	TGTGCCAGCACGGCTAGCGGGGGTTTTAATGAGCAGTTCTTC	CASTASGGFNEQFF
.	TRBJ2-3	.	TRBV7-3	TGTGCCAGCAGCTTTACTAGGGCGGATACGCAGTATTTT	CASSFTRADTQYF
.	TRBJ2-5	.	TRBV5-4	TGTGCCAGCAGCCCTGGAGGTCTGGGGAGGCAAGAGACCCAGTACTTC	CASSPGGLGRQETQYF
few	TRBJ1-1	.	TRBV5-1	TGCGCCAGCAGCTTGGATGGAGGGGCAAACACTGAAGCTTTCTTT	CASSLDGGANTEAFF
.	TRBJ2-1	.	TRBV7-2	TGTGCCAGCAGCTTTTTAAGGTACGATGAGCAGTTCTTC	CASSFLRYDEQFF
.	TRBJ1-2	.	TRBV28	TGTGCCATCTCGCCTTCGGGGGAGTCTGGCTACACCTTC	CAISPSGESGYTF
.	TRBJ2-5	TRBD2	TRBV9	TGTGCCAGCAGCGTAGGGATAGCGGGGGGGCAAGAGACCCAGTACTTC	CASSVGIAGGQETQYF
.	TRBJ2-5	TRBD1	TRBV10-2	TGCGCCAGCAGCTGGACAGGGAATAGTGAGACCCAGTACTTC	CASSWTGNSETQYF
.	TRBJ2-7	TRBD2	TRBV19	TGTGCCAGTAGAAGGCTAGCGGGAGGCGCCTACGAGCAGTACTTC	CASRRLAGGAYEQYF